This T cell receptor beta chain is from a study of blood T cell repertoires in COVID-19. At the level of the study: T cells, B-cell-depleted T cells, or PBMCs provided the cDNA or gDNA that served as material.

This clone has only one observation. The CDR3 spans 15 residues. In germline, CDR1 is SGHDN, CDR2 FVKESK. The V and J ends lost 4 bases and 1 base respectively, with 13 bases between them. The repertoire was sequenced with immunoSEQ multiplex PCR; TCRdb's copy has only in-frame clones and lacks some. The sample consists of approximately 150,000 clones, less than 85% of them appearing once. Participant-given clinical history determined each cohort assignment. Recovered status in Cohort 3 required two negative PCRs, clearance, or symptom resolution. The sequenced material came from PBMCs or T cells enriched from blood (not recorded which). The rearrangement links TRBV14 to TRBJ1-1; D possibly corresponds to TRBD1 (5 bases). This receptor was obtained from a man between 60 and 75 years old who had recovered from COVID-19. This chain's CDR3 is CASSRSWGGNTEAFF. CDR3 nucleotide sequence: TGTGCCAGCAGCCGATCGTGGGGCGGGAACACTGAAGCTTTCTTT.